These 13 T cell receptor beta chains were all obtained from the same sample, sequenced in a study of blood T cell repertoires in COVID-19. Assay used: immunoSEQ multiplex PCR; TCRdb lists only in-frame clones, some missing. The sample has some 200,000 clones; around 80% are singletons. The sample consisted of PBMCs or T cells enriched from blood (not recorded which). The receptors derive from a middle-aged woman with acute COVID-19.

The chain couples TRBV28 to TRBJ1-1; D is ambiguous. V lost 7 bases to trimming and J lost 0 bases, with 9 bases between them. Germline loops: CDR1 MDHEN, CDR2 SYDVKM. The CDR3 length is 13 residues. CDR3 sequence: CASILRVNTEAFF. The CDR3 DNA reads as TGTGCCAGCATTCTCCGGGTGAACACTGAAGCTTTCTTT. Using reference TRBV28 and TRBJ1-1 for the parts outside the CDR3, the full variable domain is DVKVTQSSRYLVKRTGEKVFLECVQDMDHENMFWYRQDPGLGLRLIYFSYDVKMKEKGDIPEGYSVSREKKERFSLILESASTNQTSMYLCASILRVNTEAFFGQGTRLTVV.

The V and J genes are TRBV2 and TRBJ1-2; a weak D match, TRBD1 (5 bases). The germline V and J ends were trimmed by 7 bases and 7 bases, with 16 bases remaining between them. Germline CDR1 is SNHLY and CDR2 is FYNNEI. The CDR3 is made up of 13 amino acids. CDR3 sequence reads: CASIMEGAAGYTF. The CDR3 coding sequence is TGTGCCAGCATTATGGAAGGGGCGGCTGGCTACACCTTC. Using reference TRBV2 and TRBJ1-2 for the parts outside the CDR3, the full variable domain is EPEVTQTPSHQVTQMGQEVILRCVPISNHLYFYWYRQILGQKVEFLVSFYNNEISEKSEIFDDQFSVERPDGSNFTLKIRSTKLEDSAMYFCASIMEGAAGYTFGSGTRLTVV.

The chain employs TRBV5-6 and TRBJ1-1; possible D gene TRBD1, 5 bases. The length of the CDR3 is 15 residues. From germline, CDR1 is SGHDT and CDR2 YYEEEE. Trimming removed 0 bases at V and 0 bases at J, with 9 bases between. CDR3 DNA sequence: TGTGCCAGCAGCTTGGGACAGACCTTGAACACTGAAGCTTTCTTT. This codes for CASSLGQTLNTEAFF.

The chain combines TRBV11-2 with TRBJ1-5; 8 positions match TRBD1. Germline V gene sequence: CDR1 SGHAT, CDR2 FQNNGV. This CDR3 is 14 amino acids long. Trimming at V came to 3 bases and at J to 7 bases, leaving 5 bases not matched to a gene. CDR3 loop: CASSLDRARQPQHF. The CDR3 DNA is TGTGCCAGCAGCTTGGACAGGGCAAGACAGCCCCAGCATTTT. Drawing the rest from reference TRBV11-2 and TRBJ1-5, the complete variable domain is EAGVAQSPRYKIIEKRQSVAFWCNPISGHATLYWYQQILGQGPKLLIQFQNNGVVDDSQLPKDRFSAERLKGVDSTLKIQPAKLEDSAVYLCASSLDRARQPQHFGDGTRLSIL.

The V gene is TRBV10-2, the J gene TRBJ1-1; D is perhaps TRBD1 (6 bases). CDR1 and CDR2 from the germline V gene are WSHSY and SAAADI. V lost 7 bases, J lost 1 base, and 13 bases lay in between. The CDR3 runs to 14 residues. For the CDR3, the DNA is TGCGCCAGCAAACCAGGGGCCGGGAACACTGAAGCTTTCTTT. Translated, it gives CASKPGAGNTEAFF.

The CDR3 nucleotides read TGTGCCAGCAGCTTAACCGGGATATTAAACTACGAGCAGTACTTC. It yields the protein CASSLTGILNYEQYF. The V gene is TRBV11-2, the J gene TRBJ2-7, with TRBD2 as a possible D gene (5 bases). The CDR3 spans 15 residues. V was trimmed by 2 bases and J by 3 bases, leaving 14 bases between them. Germline lookup yields CDR1 SGHAT and CDR2 FQNNGV.

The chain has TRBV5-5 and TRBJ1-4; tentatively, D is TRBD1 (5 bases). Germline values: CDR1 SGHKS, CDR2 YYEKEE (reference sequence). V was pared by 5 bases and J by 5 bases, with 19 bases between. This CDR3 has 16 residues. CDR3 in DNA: TGTGCCAGCAGGCCGAGCGGCGCTCGGGGGAATGAAAAACTGTTTTTT. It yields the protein CASRPSGARGNEKLFF.

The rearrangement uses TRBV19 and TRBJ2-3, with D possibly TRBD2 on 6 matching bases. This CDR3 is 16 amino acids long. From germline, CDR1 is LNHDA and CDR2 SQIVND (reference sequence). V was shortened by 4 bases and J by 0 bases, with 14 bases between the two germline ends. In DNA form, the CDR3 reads TGTGCCAGTAGTAAAGGGACCGGGACTAGCACAGATACGCAGTATTTT. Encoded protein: CASSKGTGTSTDTQYF. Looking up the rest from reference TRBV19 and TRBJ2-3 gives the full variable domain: DGGITQSPKYLFRKEGQNVTLSCEQNLNHDAMYWYRQDPGQGLRLIYYSQIVNDFQKGDIAEGYSVSREKKESFPLTVTSAQKNPTAFYLCASSKGTGTSTDTQYFGPGTRLTVL.

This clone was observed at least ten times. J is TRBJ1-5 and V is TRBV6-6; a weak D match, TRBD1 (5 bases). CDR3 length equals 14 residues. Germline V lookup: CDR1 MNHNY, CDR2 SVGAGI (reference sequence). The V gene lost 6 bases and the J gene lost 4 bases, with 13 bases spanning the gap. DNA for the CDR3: TGTGCCAGCAGCCGGGGAGGGGCGAATCAGCCCCAGCATTTT. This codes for CASSRGGANQPQHF.

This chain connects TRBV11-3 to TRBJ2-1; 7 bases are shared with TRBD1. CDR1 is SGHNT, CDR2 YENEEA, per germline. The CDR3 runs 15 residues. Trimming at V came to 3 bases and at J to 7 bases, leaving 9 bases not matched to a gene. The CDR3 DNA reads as TGTGCCAGCAGCTTGCGACAGGGACCATCTAATGAGCAGTTCTTC. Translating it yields CASSLRQGPSNEQFF.

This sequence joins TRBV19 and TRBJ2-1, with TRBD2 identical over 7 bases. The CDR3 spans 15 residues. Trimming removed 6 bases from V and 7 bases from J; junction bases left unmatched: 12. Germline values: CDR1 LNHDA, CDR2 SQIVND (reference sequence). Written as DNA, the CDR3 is TGTGCCAGTAGCCTCCTTGGCGGGAGAAGTAATGAGCAGTTCTTC. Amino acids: CASSLLGGRSNEQFF.

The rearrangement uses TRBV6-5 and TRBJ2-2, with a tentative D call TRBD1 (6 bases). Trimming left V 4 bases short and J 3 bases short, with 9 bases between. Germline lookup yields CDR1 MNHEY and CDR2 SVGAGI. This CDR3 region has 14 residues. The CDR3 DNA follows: TGTGCCAGCAGTTGGACAGTCGACACCGGGGAGCTGTTTTTT. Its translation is CASSWTVDTGELFF.

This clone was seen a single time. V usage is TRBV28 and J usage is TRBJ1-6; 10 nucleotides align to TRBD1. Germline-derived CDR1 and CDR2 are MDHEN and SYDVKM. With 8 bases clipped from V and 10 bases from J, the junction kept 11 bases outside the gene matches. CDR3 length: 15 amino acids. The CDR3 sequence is CASWAGTGAYSPLHF. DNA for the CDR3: TGTGCCAGCTGGGCAGGGACAGGGGCTTACTCACCCCTCCACTTT.